This T cell receptor beta chain stems from a study of OX40 agonist ivuxolimab in advanced cancers. Across the study: Males comprised roughly four fifths of the group, whose mean age was roughly 60 years (range roughly 20 to 85). Partial responses were achieved by three patients: one hepatocellular carcinoma, two cutaneous melanoma.

Patients were ineligible given autoimmune disease history or systemic immunosuppression. Turning to this clone: Its antigen is unknown.

Germline loops: CDR1 SNHLY, CDR2 FYNNEI. The CDR3 covers 15 residues. Losses at the gene ends were 2 bases for V and 8 bases for J; bases not matched to a gene: 7. Produced via immunoSEQ multiplex PCR; TCRdb's table is partial and in-frame only. The table has about 36,000 clones, around 82% seen once. Study-level points and caveats: Expanded clones tended on average to be more numerous among CD8+ T cells than CD4+.

Specimen: CD4+ or CD8+ T cells sorted from blood, collected in a trial of the OX40 agonist ivuxolimab. The receptor's source is an adult with an advanced solid tumor such as melanoma, head and neck, liver or kidney cancer. The chain couples TRBV2 to TRBJ2-1, with 9 bases identical to TRBD2. The CDR3 region has the DNA TGTGCCAGCAGTGAAAGGCTAGCGGGAACGTATGAGCAGTTCTTC. Translating gives CASSERLAGTYEQFF.